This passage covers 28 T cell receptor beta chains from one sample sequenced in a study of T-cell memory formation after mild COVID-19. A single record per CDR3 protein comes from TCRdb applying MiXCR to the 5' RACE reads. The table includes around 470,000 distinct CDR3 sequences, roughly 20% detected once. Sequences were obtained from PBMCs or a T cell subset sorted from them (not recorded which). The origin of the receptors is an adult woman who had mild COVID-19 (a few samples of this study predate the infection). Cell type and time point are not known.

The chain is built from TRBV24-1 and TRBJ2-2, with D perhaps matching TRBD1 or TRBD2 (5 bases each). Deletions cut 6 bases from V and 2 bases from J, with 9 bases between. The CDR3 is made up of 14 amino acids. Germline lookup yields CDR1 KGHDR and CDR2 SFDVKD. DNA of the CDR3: TGTGCCACCAGTCACTGGGACAACACCGGGGAGCTGTTTTTT. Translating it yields CATSHWDNTGELFF.

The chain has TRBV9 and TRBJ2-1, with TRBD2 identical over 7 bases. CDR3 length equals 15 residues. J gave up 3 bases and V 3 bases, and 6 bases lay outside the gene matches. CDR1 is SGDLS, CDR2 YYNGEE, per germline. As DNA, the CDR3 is TGTGCCAGCAGCGCCCTTGGGGGGGTCTACAATGAGCAGTTCTTC. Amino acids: CASSALGGVYNEQFF. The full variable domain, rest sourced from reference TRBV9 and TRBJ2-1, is DSGVTQTPKHLITATGQRVTLRCSPRSGDLSVYWYQQSLDQGLQFLIQYYNGEERAKGNILERFSAQQFPDLHSELNLSSLELGDSALYFCASSALGGVYNEQFFGPGTRLTVL.

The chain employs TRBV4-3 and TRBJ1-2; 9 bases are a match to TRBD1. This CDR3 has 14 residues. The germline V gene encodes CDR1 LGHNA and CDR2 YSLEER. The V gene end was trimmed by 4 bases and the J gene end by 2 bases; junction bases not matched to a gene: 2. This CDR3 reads CASSRDRGNYGYTF. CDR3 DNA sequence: TGCGCCAGCAGCCGCGACAGGGGGAACTATGGCTACACCTTC.

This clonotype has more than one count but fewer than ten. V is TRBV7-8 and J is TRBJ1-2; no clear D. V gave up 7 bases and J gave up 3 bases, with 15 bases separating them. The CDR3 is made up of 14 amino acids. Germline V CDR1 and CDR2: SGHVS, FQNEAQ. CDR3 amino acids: CASTPWTLDYGYTF. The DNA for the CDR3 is TGTGCCAGCACCCCTTGGACCCTTGACTATGGCTACACCTTC.

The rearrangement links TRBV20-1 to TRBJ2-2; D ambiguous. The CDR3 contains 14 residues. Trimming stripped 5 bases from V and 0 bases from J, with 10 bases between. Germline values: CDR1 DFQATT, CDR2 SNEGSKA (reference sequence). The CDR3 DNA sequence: TGCAGTGCTGCCCCATTAACGAACACCGGGGAGCTGTTTTTT. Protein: CSAAPLTNTGELFF.

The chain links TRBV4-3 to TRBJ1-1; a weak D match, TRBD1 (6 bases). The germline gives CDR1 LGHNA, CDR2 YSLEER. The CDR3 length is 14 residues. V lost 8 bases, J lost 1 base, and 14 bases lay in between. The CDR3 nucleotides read TGCGCCAGCCGTACAGGGCAGGAGAACACTGAAGCTTTCTTT. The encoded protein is CASRTGQENTEAFF.

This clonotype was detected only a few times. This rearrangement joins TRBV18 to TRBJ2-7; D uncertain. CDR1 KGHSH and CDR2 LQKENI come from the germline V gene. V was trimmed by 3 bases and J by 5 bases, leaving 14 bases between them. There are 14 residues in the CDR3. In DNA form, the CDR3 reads TGTGCCAGCTCACCCTCTCTACAGACGGACGAGCAGTACTTC. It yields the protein CASSPSLQTDEQYF.

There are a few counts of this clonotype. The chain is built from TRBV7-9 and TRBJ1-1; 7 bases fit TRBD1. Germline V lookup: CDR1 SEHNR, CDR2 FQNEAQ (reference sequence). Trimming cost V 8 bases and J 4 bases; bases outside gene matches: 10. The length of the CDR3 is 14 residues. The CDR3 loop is CASASGGVITEAFF. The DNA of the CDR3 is TGTGCCAGCGCGTCAGGGGGGGTTATCACTGAAGCTTTCTTT.

The DNA of the CDR3 is TGTGCCAGCAGCTTAGCGGGGGGTTTTCACGGGGAGCTGTTTTTT. This translates into CASSLAGGFHGELFF. The gene calls are TRBV11-2 and TRBJ2-2; 7 nucleotides match TRBD2. The CDR3 spans 15 residues. The J segment lost 7 bases and the V segment lost 1 base, leaving 6 bases of the junction unmatched. Germline lookup yields CDR1 SGHAT and CDR2 FQNNGV.

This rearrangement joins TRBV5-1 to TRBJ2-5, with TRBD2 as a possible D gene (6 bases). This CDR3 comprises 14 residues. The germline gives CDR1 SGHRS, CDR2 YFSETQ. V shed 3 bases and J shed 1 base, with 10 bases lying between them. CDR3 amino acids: CASSSRGLQETQYF. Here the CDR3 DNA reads TGCGCCAGCAGCTCGCGGGGCCTCCAAGAGACCCAGTACTTC.

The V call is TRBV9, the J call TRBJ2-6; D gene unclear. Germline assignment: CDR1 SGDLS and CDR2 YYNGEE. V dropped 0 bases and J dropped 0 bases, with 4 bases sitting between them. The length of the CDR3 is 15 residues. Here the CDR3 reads CASSVVLSGANVLTF. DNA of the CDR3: TGTGCCAGCAGCGTAGTCCTCTCTGGGGCCAACGTCCTGACTTTC.

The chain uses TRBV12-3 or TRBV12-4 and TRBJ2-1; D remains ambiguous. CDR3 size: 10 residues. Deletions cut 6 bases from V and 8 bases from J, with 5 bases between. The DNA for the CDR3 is TGTGCCAGCAGGGGTCATGAGCAGTTCTTC. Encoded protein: CASRGHEQFF.

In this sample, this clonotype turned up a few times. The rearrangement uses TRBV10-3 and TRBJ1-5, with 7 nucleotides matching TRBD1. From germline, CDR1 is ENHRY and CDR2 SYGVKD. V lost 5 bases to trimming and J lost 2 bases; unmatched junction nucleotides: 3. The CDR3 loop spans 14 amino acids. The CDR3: CAISFQGGNQPQHF. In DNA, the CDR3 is TGTGCCATCAGTTTCCAGGGGGGCAATCAGCCCCAGCATTTT.

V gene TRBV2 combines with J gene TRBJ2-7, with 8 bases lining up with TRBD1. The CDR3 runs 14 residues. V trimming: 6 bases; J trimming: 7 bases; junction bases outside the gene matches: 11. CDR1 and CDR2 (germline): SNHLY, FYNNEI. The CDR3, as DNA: TGTGCCAGCAGCCCGGACAGGGCTCGTGAGGAGCAGTACTTC. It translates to CASSPDRAREEQYF.

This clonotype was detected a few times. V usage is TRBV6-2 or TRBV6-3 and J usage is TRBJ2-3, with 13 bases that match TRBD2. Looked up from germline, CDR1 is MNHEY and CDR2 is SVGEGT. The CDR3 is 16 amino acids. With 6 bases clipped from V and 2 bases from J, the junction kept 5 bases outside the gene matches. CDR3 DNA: TGTGCCAGCAGCGGACTAGCGGGGGCCATCACAGATACGCAGTATTTT. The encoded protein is CASSGLAGAITDTQYF.

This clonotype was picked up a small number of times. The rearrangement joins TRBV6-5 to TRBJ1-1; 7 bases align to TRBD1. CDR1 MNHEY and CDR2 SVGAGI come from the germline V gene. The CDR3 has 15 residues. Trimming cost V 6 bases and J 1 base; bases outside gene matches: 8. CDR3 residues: CASRIQGGSNTEAFF. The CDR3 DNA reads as TGTGCCAGCAGAATCCAGGGGGGGTCGAACACTGAAGCTTTCTTT.

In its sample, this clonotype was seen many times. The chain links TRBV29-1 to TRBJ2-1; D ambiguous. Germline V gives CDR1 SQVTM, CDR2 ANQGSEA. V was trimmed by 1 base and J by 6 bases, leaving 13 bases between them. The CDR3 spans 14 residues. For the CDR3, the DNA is TGCAGCGTTGAAGTTCCCTGGGCACCCAATGAGCAGTTCTTC. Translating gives CSVEVPWAPNEQFF.

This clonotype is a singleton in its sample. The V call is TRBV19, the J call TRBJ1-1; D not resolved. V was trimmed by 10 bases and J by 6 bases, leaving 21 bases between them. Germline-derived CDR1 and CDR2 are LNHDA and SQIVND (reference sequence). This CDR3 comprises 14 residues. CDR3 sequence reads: CATKVKGGGSEAFF. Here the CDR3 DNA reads TGTGCCACTAAGGTAAAGGGTGGAGGGTCTGAAGCTTTCTTT.

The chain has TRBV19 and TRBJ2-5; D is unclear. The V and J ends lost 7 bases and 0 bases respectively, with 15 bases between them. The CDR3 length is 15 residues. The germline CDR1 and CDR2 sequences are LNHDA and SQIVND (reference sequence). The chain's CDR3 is CASTQNSGYQETQYF. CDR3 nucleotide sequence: TGTGCCAGTACTCAAAATTCCGGGTACCAAGAGACCCAGTACTTC.

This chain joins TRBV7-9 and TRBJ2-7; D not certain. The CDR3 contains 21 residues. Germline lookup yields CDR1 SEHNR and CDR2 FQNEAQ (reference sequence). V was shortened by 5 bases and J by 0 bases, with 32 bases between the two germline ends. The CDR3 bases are TGTGCCAGCAGCCTTCCCTTACGCCGACGAGCCGGCAGAATTGGCTCCTACGAGCAGTACTTC. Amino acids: CASSLPLRRRAGRIGSYEQYF. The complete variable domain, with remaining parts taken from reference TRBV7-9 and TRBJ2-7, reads DTGVSQNPRHKITKRGQNVTFRCDPISEHNRLYWYRQTLGQGPEFLTYFQNEAQLEKSRLLSDRFSAERPKGSFSTLEIQRTEQGDSAMYLCASSLPLRRRAGRIGSYEQYFGPGTRLTVT.

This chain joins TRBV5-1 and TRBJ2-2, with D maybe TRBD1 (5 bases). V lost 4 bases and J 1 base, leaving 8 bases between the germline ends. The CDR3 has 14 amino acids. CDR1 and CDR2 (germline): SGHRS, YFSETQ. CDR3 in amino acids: CASSITGNTGELFF. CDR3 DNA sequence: TGCGCCAGCAGCATCACAGGGAACACCGGGGAGCTGTTTTTT. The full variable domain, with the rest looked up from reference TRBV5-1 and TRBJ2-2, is KAGVTQTPRYLIKTRGQQVTLSCSPISGHRSVSWYQQTPGQGLQFLFEYFSETQRNKGNFPGRFSGRQFSNSRSEMNVSTLELGDSALYLCASSITGNTGELFFGEGSRLTVL.

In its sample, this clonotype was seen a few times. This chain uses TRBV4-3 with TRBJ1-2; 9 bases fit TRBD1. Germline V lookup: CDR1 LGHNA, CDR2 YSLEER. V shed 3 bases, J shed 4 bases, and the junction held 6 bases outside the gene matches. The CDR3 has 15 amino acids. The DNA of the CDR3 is TGCGCCAGCAGCCAGGGGGACAGGGCAATCTATGGCTACACCTTC. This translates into CASSQGDRAIYGYTF.

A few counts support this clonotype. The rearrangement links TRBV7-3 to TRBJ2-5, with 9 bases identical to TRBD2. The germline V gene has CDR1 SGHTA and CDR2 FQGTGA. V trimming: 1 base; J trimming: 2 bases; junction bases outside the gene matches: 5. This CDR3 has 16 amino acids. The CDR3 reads CASSLMAGGLQETQYF. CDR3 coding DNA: TGTGCCAGCAGCTTAATGGCGGGGGGGCTTCAAGAGACCCAGTACTTC.

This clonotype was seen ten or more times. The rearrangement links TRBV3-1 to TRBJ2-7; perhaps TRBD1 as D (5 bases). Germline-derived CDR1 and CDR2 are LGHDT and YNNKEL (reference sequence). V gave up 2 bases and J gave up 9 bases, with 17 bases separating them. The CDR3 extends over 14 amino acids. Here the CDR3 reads CASSQLDISGGQYF. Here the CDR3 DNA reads TGTGCCAGCAGCCAATTGGACATCTCTGGCGGGCAGTACTTC.

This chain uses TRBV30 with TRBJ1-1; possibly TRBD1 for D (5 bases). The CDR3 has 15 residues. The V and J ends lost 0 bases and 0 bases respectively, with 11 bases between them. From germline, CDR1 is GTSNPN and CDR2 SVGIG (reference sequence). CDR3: CAWSVRGTLNTEAFF. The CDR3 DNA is TGTGCCTGGAGTGTACGGGGGACCCTGAACACTGAAGCTTTCTTT.

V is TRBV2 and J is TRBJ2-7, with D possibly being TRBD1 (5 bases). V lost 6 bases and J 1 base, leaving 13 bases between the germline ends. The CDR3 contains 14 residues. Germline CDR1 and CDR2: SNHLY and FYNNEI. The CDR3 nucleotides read TGTGCCAGCAGGGTAGGGGTTTGGTCCTACGAGCAGTACTTC. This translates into CASRVGVWSYEQYF.

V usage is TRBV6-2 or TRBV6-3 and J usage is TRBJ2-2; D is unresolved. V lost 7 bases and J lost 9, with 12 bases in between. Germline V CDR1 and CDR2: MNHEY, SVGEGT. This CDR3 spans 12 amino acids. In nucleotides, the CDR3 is TGTGCCAGCAACACCCCTAGAAGGGAGCTGTTTTTT. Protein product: CASNTPRRELFF.

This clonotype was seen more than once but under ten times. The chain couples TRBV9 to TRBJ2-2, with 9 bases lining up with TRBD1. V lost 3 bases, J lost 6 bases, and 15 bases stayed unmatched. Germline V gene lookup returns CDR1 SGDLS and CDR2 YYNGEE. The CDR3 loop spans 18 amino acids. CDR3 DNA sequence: TGTGCCAGCAGCGGAGCGTGGGGGGACAGGGCCCCACCCGGGGAGCTGTTTTTT. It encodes CASSGAWGDRAPPGELFF.